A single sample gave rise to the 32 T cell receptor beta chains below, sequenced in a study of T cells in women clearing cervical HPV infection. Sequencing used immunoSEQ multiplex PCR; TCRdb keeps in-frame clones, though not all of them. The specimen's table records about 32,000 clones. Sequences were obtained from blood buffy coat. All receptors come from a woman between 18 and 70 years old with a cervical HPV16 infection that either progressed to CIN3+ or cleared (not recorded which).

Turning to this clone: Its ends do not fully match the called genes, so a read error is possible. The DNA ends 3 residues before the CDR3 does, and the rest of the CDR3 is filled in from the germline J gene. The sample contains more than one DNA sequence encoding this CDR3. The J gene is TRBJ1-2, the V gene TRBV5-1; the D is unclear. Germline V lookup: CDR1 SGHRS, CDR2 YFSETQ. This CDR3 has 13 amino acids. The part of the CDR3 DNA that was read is TGCGCCAGCAGCTTTAGTGAGGGCTATGGA. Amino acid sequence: CASSFSEGYG. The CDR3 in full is CASSFSEGYGYTF.

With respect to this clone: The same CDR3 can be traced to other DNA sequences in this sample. The DNA read from the CDR3 is TGTGCCAGCAGCGTAGCTAAGGGGGCGGGCACCGGGGAG. It yields the protein CASSVAKGAGTGE. The full CDR3 reads CASSVAKGAGTGELFF. The chain couples TRBV9 to TRBJ2-2; 7 bases agree with TRBD1. The DNA ends 3 residues before the CDR3 does, and the rest of the CDR3 is filled in from the germline J gene. Trimming cost V 0 bases and J 4 bases; bases outside gene matches: 6. Germline loops: CDR1 SGDLS, CDR2 YYNGEE. This CDR3 is built from 16 residues.

The CDR3 here is CASSLQALAGTYEQYF. The sequenced CDR3 bases are TGTGCCAGCAGCTTACAGGCTCTAGCGGGGACCTACGAG. This chain joins TRBV7-8 and TRBJ2-7, with TRBD2 identical over 9 bases. Read coverage stops 3 residues before the CDR3 terminus; the germline J gene supplies the remainder. Trimming took 2 bases from V and 2 from J; bases not matched to a gene: 7. This CDR3 spans 16 amino acids. The V gene's germline CDR1 is SGHVS and CDR2 FQNEAQ. The whole variable domain, filled in from reference TRBV7-8 and TRBJ2-7, reads GAGVSQSPRYKVAKRGQDVALRCDPISGHVSLFWYQQALGQGPEFLTYFQNEAQLDKSGLPSDRFFAERPEGSVSTLKIQRTQQEDSAVYLCASSLQALAGTYEQYFGPGTRLTVT.

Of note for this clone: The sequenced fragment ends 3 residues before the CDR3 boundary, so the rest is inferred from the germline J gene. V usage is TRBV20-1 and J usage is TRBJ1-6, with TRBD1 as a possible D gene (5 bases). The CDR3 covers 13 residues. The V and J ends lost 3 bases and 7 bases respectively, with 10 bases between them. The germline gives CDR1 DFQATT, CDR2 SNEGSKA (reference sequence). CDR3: CSASGAENSPLHF. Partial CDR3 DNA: TGCAGTGCTAGTGGGGCCGAGAATTCACCC.

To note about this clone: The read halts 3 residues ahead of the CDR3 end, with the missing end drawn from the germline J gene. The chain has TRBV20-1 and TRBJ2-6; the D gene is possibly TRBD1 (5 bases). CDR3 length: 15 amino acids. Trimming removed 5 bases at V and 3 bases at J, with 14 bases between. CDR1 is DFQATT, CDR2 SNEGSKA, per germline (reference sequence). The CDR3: CSAFAPTGGANVLTF. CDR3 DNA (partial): TGCAGTGCTTTTGCGCCCACAGGTGGGGCCAACGTC.

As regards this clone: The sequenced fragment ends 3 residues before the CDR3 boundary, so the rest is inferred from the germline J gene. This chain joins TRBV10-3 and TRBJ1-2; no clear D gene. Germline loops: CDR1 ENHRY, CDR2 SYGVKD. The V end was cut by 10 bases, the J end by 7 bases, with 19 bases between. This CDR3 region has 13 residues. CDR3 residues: CATSTALSAGYTF. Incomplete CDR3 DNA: TGTGCCACCTCTACAGCTCTATCAGCTGGC.

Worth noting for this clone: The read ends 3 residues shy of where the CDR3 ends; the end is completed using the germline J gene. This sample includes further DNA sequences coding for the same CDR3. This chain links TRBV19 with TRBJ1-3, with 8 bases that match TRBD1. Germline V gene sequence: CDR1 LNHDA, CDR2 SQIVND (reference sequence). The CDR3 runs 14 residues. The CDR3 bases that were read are TGTGCCAGTAGTATTGGACAGGGAGTAGGCACT. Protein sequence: CASSIGQGVGT. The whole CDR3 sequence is CASSIGQGVGTIYF.

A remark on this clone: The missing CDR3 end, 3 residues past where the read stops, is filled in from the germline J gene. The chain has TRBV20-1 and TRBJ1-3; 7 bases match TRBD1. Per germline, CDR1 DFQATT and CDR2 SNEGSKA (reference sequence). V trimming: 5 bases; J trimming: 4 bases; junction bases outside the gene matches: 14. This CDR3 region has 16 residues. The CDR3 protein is CSAQQPTGTSGNTIYF. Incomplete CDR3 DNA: TGCAGTGCTCAACAACCGACAGGGACATCGGGAAACACC.

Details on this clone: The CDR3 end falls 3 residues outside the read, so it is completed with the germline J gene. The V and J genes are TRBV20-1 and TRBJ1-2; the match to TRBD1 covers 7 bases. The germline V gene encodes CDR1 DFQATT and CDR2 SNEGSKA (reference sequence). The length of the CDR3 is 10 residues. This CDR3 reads CSARTGGYTF. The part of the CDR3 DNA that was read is TGCAGTGCTCGGACAGGAGGC.

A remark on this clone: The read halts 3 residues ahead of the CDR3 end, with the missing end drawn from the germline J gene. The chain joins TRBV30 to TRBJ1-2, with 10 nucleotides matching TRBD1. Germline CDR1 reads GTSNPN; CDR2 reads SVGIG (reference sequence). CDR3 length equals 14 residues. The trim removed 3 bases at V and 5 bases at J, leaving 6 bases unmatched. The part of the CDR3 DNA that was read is TGTGCCTGGAGGGCCGGGACAGGGGTGTATGGC. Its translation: CAWRAGTGVYG. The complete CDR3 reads CAWRAGTGVYGYTF. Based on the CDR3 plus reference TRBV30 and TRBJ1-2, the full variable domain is SQTIHQWPATLVQPVGSPLSLECTVEGTSNPNLYWYRQAAGRGLQLLFYSVGIGQISSEVPQNLSASRPQDRQFILSSKKLLLSDSGFYLCAWRAGTGVYGYTFGSGTRLTVV.

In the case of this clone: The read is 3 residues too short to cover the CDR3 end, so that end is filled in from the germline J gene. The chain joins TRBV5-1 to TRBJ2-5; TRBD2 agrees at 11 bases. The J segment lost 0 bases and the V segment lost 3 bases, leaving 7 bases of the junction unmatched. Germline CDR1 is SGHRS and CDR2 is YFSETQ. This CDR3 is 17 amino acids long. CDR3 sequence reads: CASSSWTSGWDQETQYF. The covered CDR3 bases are TGCGCCAGCAGCTCCTGGACTAGCGGGTGGGACCAAGAGACC.

The covered CDR3 bases are TGTGCCAGCAAGGGACAGTACTCCTACGAC. Amino acids: CASKGQYSYD. The entire CDR3 protein is CASKGQYSYDYTF. V is TRBV6-2 or TRBV6-3 and J is TRBJ1-2, with 7 bases lining up with TRBD1. The read stops 3 residues short of the end of the CDR3; the missing end is completed from the germline J gene. The CDR3 runs to 13 residues. The germline V gene encodes CDR1 MNHEY and CDR2 SVGEGT.

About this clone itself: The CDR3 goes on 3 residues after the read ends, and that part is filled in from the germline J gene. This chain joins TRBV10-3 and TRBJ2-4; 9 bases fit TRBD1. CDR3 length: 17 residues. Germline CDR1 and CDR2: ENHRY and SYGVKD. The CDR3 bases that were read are TGTGCCATCAGGGACCCGGGACAGGGTTTTGCTGGGTATGGT. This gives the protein CAIRDPGQGFAGYG. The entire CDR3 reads CAIRDPGQGFAGYGQYF.

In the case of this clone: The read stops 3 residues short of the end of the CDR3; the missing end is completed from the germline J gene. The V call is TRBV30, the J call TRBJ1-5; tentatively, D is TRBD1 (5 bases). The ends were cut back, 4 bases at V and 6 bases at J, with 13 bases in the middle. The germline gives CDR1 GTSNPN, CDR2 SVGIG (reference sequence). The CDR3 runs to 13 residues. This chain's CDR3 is CAWTREARQPQHF. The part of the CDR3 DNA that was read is TGTGCCTGGACCAGGGAGGCACGTCAGCCC.

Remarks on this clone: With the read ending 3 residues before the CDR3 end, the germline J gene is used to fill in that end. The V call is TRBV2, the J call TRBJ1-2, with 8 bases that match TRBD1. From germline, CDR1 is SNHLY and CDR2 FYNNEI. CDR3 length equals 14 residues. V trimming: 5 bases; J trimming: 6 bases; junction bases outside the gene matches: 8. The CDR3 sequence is CASSFRTGTNGYTF. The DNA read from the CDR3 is TGTGCCAGCAGTTTCCGGACAGGGACGAATGGC.

The CDR3 is CATLRGSGRWEETQYF. Incomplete CDR3 DNA: TGTGCCACCCTTCGCGGCTCAGGGAGATGGGAAGAGACC. The rearrangement joins TRBV6-2 or TRBV6-3 to TRBJ2-5; either TRBD1 or TRBD2 may fit D (5 bases each). Read sequence stops 3 residues before the CDR3 end, and the germline J gene provides the missing end. V lost 10 bases, J lost 3 bases, and 24 bases lay in between. The germline V gene has CDR1 MNHEY and CDR2 SVGEGT. The length of the CDR3 is 16 residues.

The CDR3 sequence: CASSTLPGTAYNEQFF. CDR3 bases read: TGTGCCAGTAGTACACTCCCCGGGACAGCCTACAATGAG. This rearrangement joins TRBV19 to TRBJ2-1; 7 positions agree with TRBD1. The sequence runs out 3 residues before the end of the CDR3; the remainder is reconstructed from the germline J gene. CDR1 is LNHDA and CDR2 is SQIVND in the germline V gene (reference sequence). Unmatched junction bases numbered 8, after V lost 4 bases and J lost 2 bases. The CDR3 runs to 16 residues.

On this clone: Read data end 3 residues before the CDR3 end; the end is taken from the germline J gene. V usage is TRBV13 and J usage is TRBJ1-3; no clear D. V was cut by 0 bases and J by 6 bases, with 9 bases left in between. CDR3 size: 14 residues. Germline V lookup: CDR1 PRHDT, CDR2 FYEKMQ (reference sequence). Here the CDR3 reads CASSLGPQANTIYF. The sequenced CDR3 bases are TGTGCCAGCAGCTTAGGGCCCCAAGCAAACACC.

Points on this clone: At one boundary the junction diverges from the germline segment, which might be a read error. The sequenced part of the CDR3 DNA is TGCGCCAGCAGCCAAGATCGGGCGGGGACAGGGATGAATTCACCC. Amino acid sequence: CASSQDRAGTGMNSP. The full CDR3 protein reads CASSQDRAGTGMNSPLHF. The chain joins TRBV4-2 to TRBJ1-6; 9 nucleotides line up with TRBD1. With the read ending 3 residues before the CDR3 end, the germline J gene is used to fill in that end. The length of the CDR3 is 18 residues. CDR1 and CDR2 from the germline V gene are LGHNA and YNFKEQ.

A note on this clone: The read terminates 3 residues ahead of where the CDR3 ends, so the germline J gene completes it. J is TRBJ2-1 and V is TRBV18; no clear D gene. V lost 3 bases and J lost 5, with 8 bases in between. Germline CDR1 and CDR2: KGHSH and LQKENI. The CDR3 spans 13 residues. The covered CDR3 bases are TGTGCCAGCTCACCTTTTAGGGACAATGAG. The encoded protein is CASSPFRDNE. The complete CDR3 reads CASSPFRDNEQFF. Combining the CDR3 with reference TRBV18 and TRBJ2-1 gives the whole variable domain NAGVMQNPRHLVRRRGQEARLRCSPMKGHSHVYWYRQLPEEGLKFMVYLQKENIIDESGMPKERFSAEFPKEGPSILRIQQVVRGDSAAYFCASSPFRDNEQFFGPGTRLTVL.

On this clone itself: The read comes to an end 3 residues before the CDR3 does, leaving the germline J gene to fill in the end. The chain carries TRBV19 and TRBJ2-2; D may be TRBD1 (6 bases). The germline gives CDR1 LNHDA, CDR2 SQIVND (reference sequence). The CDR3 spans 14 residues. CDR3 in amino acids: CASSAEDSLPPLFF. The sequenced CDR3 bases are TGTGCCAGTAGTGCCGAGGACAGTCTCCCTCCG.

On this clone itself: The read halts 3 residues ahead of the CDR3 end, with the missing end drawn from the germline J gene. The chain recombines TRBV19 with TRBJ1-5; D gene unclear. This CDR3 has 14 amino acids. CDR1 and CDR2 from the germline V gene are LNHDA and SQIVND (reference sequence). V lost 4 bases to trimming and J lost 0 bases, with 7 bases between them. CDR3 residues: CASSKGYSNQPQHF. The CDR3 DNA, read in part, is TGTGCCAGTAGTAAAGGTTATAGCAATCAGCCC.

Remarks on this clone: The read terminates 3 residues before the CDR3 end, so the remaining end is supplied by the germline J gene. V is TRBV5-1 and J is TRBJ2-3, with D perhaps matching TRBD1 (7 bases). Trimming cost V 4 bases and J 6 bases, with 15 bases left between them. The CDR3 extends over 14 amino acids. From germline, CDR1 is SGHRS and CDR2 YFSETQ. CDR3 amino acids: CASSPRGEKDTQYF. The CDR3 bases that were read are TGCGCCAGCAGCCCCAGGGGGGAAAAGGATACG.

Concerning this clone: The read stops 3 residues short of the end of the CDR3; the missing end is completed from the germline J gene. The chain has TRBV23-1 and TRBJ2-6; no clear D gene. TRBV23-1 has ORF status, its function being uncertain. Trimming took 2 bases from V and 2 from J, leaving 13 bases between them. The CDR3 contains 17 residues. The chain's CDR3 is CASSQILRSPGANVLTF. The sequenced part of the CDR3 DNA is TGCGCCAGCAGTCAAATATTGCGCTCTCCTGGGGCCAACGTC.

CDR3 bases read: TGCAGTGCTAGAGGACAGGCAGCCTACGAG. It encodes CSARGQAAYE. The full-length CDR3 reads as CSARGQAAYEQYF. This rearrangement joins TRBV20-1 to TRBJ2-7; possible D gene TRBD1, 6 bases. The sequence runs out 3 residues before the end of the CDR3; the remainder is reconstructed from the germline J gene. V dropped 1 base and J dropped 2 bases, with 9 bases sitting between them. The CDR3 is 13 amino acids. Looked up from germline, CDR1 is DFQATT and CDR2 is SNEGSKA (reference sequence).

The CDR3 reads CASSMGQLETQYF. The sequenced part of the CDR3 DNA is TGTGCCAGCAGCATGGGACAGCTTGAGACG. The V call is TRBV11-2, the J call TRBJ2-3, with 7 positions matching TRBD1. The read falls 3 residues short of the CDR3 end, and the missing part is taken from the germline J gene. Germline assignment: CDR1 SGHAT and CDR2 FQNNGV. This CDR3 is 13 amino acids long.

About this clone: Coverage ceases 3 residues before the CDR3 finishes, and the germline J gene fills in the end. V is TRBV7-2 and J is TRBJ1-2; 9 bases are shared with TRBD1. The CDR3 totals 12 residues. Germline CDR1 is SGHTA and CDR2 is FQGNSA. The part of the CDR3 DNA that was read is TGTGCCAGCAGACCCACAGGGGGCAAC. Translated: CASRPTGGN. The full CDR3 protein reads CASRPTGGNYTF.

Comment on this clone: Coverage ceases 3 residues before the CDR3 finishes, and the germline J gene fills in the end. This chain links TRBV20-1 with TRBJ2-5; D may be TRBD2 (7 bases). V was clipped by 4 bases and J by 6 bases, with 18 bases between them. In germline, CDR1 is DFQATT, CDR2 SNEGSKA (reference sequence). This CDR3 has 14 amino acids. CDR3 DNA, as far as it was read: TGCAGTGCTATCCCCGGCGAGGGGGGGAAGACC. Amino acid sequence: CSAIPGEGGKT. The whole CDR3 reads CSAIPGEGGKTQYF.

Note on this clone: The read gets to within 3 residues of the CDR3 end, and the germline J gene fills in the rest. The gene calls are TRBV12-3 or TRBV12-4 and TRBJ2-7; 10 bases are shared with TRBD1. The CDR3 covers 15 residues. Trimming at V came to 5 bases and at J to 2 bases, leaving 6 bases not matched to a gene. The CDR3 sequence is CASSPGQGEAYEQYF. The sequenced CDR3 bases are TGTGCCAGCAGTCCCGGACAGGGGGAAGCCTACGAG.

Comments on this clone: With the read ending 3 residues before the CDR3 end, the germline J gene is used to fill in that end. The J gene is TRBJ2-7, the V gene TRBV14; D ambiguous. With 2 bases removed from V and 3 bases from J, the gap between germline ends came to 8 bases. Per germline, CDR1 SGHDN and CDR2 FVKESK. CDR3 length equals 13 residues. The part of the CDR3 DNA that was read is TGTGCCAGCAGCCAAATAAAACACTACGAG. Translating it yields CASSQIKHYE. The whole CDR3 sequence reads CASSQIKHYEQYF. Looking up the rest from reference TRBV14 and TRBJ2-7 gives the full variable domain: EAGVTQFPSHSVIEKGQTVTLRCDPISGHDNLYWYRRVMGKEIKFLLHFVKESKQDESGMPNNRFLAERTGGTYSTLKVQPAELEDSGVYFCASSQIKHYEQYFGPGTRLTVT.

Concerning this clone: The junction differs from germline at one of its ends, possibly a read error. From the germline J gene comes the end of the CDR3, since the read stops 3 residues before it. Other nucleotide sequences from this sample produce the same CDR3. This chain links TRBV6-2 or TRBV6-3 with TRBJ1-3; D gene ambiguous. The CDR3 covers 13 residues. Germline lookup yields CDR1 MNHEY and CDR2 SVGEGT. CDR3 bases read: TGTGCCAGCAGTTATGCAGGTGGAAACACT. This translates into CASSYAGGNT. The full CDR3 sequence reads CASSYAGGNTIYF.

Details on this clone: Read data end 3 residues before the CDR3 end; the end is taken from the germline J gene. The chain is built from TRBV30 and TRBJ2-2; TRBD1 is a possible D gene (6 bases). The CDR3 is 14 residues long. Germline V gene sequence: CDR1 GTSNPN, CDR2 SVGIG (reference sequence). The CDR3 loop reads CAWSSWQGNSPLFF. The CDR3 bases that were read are TGTGCCTGGAGTAGTTGGCAGGGGAACTCACCG.